This T cell receptor beta chain was identified in a study of blood T cell repertoires in COVID-19. Data came from immunoSEQ multiplex PCR; TCRdb stores just in-frame clones and leaves some out. The table includes about 310,000 clones, 70% to 90% detected once. This CDR3 is 18 amino acids long. The V and J ends lost 2 bases and 0 bases, in that order; junction bases with no gene match: 10. Germline assignment: CDR1 MNHNS and CDR2 SASEGT. Those who participated ranged in age from about 18 to 89 years and resided in under 25 US areas. Participants' own reports of clinical history determined their cohort assignment. Donors in Cohort 3 who had recovered were those with two negative PCRs, healthcare professional clearance, or resolution of their symptoms.

The chain joins TRBV6-1 to TRBJ2-5; 9 positions match TRBD2. This clonotype was sampled from a woman aged 40 to 49 who had recovered from COVID-19. Sequenced input: PBMCs or T cells enriched from blood (not recorded which). The CDR3 sequence: CASSEYGTSLVYQETQYF. The CDR3 nucleotides read TGTGCCAGCAGTGAATACGGGACTAGCTTAGTGTACCAAGAGACCCAGTACTTC.